The following is a TCR beta chain sequence with its context. One junction end does not reproduce the germline sequence, and a read error may be involved. This sample is drawn from a study of blood T cell repertoires in COVID-19. Whole-study context: The United States, Italy and Spain supplied acute and convalescent COVID-19 samples. PBMCs, B-cell-depleted T cells, or T cells provided the cDNA or gDNA that made up the material.

The CDR3 spans 12 residues. Per germline, CDR1 LNHDA and CDR2 SQIVND (reference sequence). Original handling: Reference gene primer amplification in the assay estimated nucleated cell counts. The repertoire was sequenced with immunoSEQ multiplex PCR; TCRdb's copy has only in-frame clones and lacks some. That table supplies the V and J calls and clone size; D and trimming were determined from the DNA. The sample holds under 500,000 clones; 70% to 90% are singletons and the top ten take approximately 2%. This clonotype was sampled from a woman aged 18-29 years with acute COVID-19. The sample was PBMCs or T cells enriched from blood (not recorded which). The genes are TRBV19 and TRBJ2-1; tentatively, D is TRBD2 (5 bases). This chain's CDR3 is CASSLDAVRAVF. Written as DNA, the CDR3 is TGTGCCAGTAGTTTGGACGCGGTGAGGGCGGTCTTC.